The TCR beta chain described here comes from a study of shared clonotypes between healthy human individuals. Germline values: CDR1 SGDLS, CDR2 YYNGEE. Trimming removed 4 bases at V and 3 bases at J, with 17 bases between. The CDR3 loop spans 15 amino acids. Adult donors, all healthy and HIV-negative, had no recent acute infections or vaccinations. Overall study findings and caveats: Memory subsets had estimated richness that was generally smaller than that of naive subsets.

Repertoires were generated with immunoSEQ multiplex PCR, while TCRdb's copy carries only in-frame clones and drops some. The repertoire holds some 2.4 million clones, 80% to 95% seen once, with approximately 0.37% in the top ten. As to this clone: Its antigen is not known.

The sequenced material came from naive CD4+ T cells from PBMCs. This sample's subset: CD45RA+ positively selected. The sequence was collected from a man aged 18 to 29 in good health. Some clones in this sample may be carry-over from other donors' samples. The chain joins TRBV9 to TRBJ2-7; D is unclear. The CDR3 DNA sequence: TGTGCCAGCAGCCGACGGATGGACCGAGACTACGAGCAGTACTTC. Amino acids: CASSRRMDRDYEQYF.